This T cell receptor (beta chain) was obtained from a study of blood T cell repertoires in COVID-19. Whole-study context: PBMCs, B-cell-depleted T cells, or T cells were the source of the cDNA or gDNA that made up the material.

As handled by the study authors: For nucleated cells, counts were estimated from reference gene primer amplification. Clones were read by immunoSEQ multiplex PCR, and TCRdb kept only the in-frame ones, dropping some. D and trimming come from the DNA, and the V and J calls and clone size come from that table. The data contain 90,000 to 120,000 clones, over 60% of them singletons. CDR1 and CDR2 (germline): MDHEN, SYDVKM. This CDR3 has 12 residues. V was trimmed by 5 bases and J by 10 bases, leaving 9 bases between them. Material for sequencing was peripheral blood. The V call is TRBV28, the J call TRBJ1-6; the D gene is possibly TRBD1 (5 bases). The TCR originated in an older man with acute or convalescent COVID-19. CDR3 loop: CASSGGSSPLHF. The CDR3 DNA reads as TGTGCCAGCAGTGGGGGGAGCTCACCCCTCCACTTT. Looking up the rest from reference TRBV28 and TRBJ1-6 gives the full variable domain: DVKVTQSSRYLVKRTGEKVFLECVQDMDHENMFWYRQDPGLGLRLIYFSYDVKMKEKGDIPEGYSVSREKKERFSLILESASTNQTSMYLCASSGGSSPLHFGNGTRLTVT.